This T cell receptor beta chain was found in a study of shared clonotypes between healthy human individuals. As regards this clone: At one end, the junction sequence differs from germline, possibly due to a read error.

Researchers ran the assay at a deep level. Several immunoSEQ 96-well plates shared each subset's DNA, each plate a replicate. Sequencing used immunoSEQ multiplex PCR; TCRdb keeps in-frame clones, though not all of them. The sample has more than 550,000 clones; about 90% are singletons. Naive CD8 populations comprised CD45RO-negative cells positively selected for CCR7, excluding terminally differentiated effector memory CD45RA+ cells. Germline V gene sequence: CDR1 SGHNT, CDR2 YYREEE (reference sequence). The CDR3 length is 15 residues. The material sequenced was naive CD8+ T cells sorted from blood. This TCR was sampled from a man aged 25-45 years in good health. The V gene is TRBV5-4, the J gene TRBJ2-7; D perhaps matches TRBD2 (6 bases). The CDR3 coding sequence is TGCGCCAGCAGCCAAGAGGACGGGGGATCCTACGAGCAGTACTTC. The encoded protein is CASSQEDGGSYEQYF.